This entry lists 30 T cell receptor beta chains sequenced from one sample in a study of OX40 agonist ivuxolimab in advanced cancers. Assay used: immunoSEQ multiplex PCR; TCRdb lists only in-frame clones, some missing. The sample lists 70,000 to 85,000 clones; about 88% were seen once. Sequencing used CD4+ or CD8+ T cells sorted from blood, obtained in a trial of the OX40 agonist ivuxolimab. Receptor source: an adult with an advanced solid tumor such as melanoma, head and neck, liver or kidney cancer.

The chain employs TRBV7-9 and TRBJ2-5; the D gene is possibly TRBD2 (5 bases). The J call is doubtful: the DNA matches TRBJ2-7 better. The CDR3 has 14 amino acids. CDR1 is SEHNR and CDR2 is FQNEAQ in the germline V gene (reference sequence). CDR3: CASSGDTRAYEQYF. CDR3 bases: TGTGCCAGCAGCGGAGACACGCGGGCCTACGAGCAGTACTTC.

The chain joins TRBV5-1 to TRBJ2-5, with 7 bases identical to TRBD1. The V and J ends lost 6 bases and 5 bases, in that order; junction bases with no gene match: 13. CDR1 and CDR2 from the germline V gene are SGHRS and YFSETQ. This CDR3 contains 15 residues. The CDR3 nucleotides are TGCGCCAGCAATGGCGATACAGGGGCTGGGGAGACCCAGTACTTC. Translated, it gives CASNGDTGAGETQYF.

The chain carries TRBV6-1 and TRBJ2-1; 9 bases agree with TRBD1. This CDR3 spans 13 amino acids. Germline CDR1 and CDR2: MNHNS and SASEGT. V shed 6 bases and J 9 bases; nucleotides not matched to a gene: 6. CDR3 DNA: TGTGCCAGCAGCCCAGACAGGGGGGGTGAGCAGTTCTTC. This encodes CASSPDRGGEQFF.

The chain joins TRBV10-3 to TRBJ2-7; the match to TRBD1 covers 10 bases. The germline CDR1 and CDR2 sequences are ENHRY and SYGVKD. After removal of 2 bases from V and 1 base from J, the junction contained 5 bases not matched to a gene. The CDR3 has 16 amino acids. CDR3: CAISEPGQGKSYEQYF. The DNA for the CDR3 is TGTGCCATCAGTGAGCCGGGACAGGGGAAATCCTACGAGCAGTACTTC.

In this sample, this clone turned up a few times. The chain employs TRBV5-4 and TRBJ2-1; 10 nucleotides match TRBD2. CDR3 length: 15 amino acids. The ends lost 5 bases at V and 6 bases at J; junction bases unmatched: 8. Germline V gene sequence: CDR1 SGHNT, CDR2 YYREEE (reference sequence). The CDR3 nucleotides are TGTGCCAGCAGACCCAGCGGGGGGGGGTTCAATGAGCAGTTCTTC. The encoded protein is CASRPSGGGFNEQFF.

The chain uses TRBV7-2 and TRBJ1-1, with D possibly being TRBD1 (6 bases). Trimming removed 5 bases at V and 0 bases at J, with 13 bases between. Germline-derived CDR1 and CDR2 are SGHTA and FQGNSA. The CDR3 is 15 residues long. In nucleotides, the CDR3 is TGTGCCAGCAGCACCCAGGGGTTTATGAACACTGAAGCTTTCTTT. It encodes CASSTQGFMNTEAFF.

This chain uses TRBV2 with TRBJ1-4, with a possible D match to TRBD1 (5 bases). The V gene's germline CDR1 is SNHLY and CDR2 FYNNEI. Trimming cost V 7 bases and J 0 bases, with 9 bases left between them. The length of the CDR3 is 14 residues. CDR3 DNA sequence: TGTGCCAGCAAGGGACGGACAACTAATGAAAAACTGTTTTTT. This sequence encodes CASKGRTTNEKLFF.

The genes are TRBV12-5 and TRBJ1-5; D is ambiguous. Germline V gives CDR1 LGHNT, CDR2 FRNRAP. CDR3 length: 14 residues. The germline V and J ends were trimmed by 2 bases and 4 bases, with 9 bases remaining between them. CDR3 DNA: TGTGCTAGTGGTTTGCTGGCAGCAAATCAGCCCCAGCATTTT. Translation gives CASGLLAANQPQHF.

The genes are TRBV7-2 and TRBJ1-1; D is unresolved. Germline V gene data show CDR1 as SGHTA and CDR2 as FQGNSA. The ends were cut back, 3 bases at V and 2 bases at J, with 16 bases in the middle. CDR3 length: 16 amino acids. The CDR3 region is CASSFNPLGVNTEAFF. The CDR3 nucleotides read TGTGCCAGCAGCTTTAACCCGCTCGGGGTAAACACTGAAGCTTTCTTT.

The rearrangement links TRBV6-1 to TRBJ2-7, with 10 nucleotides matching TRBD1. This CDR3 is built from 15 residues. With 6 bases clipped from V and 6 bases from J, the junction kept 11 bases outside the gene matches. Germline CDR1 is MNHNS and CDR2 is SASEGT. The CDR3 nucleotides read TGTGCCAGCAGCAAAAACCGGGACAGGGGTAGCGAGCAGTACTTC. Its protein is CASSKNRDRGSEQYF.

To note about this clone: At the DNA level, this CDR3 is encoded by other sequences in the same sample as well. This chain uses TRBV4-1 with TRBJ1-5; 8 bases align to TRBD1. From germline, CDR1 is MGHRA and CDR2 YSYEKL. The CDR3 loop spans 15 amino acids. V was clipped by 0 bases and J by 5 bases; unmatched bases: 3. CDR3 region: CASSQEVTGDQPQHF. CDR3 coding DNA: TGCGCCAGCAGCCAAGAGGTGACAGGGGATCAGCCCCAGCATTTT.

This chain uses TRBV18 with TRBJ2-5, with 7 bases lining up with TRBD1. The CDR3 contains 13 residues. Trimming at V came to 4 bases and at J to 3 bases, leaving 2 bases not matched to a gene. Germline V CDR1 and CDR2: KGHSH, LQKENI. The CDR3 is CASSRTGEETQYF. The CDR3 DNA sequence: TGTGCCAGCTCACGAACAGGGGAAGAGACCCAGTACTTC.

The rearrangement joins TRBV6-5 to TRBJ2-7; maybe TRBD2 (6 bases). V gave up 5 bases and J gave up 4 bases, with 15 bases separating them. The CDR3 has 14 amino acids. CDR1 is MNHEY and CDR2 is SVGAGI in the germline V gene. The DNA for the CDR3 is TGTGCCAGCAGTGAAGGAGGGATCAGGTACGAGCAGTACTTC. Amino acids: CASSEGGIRYEQYF.

This clone is a singleton in its sample. This chain links TRBV7-9 with TRBJ1-2, with TRBD1 matching over 7 bases. Per germline, CDR1 SEHNR and CDR2 FQNEAQ (reference sequence). After removal of 4 bases from V and 6 bases from J, the junction contained 8 bases not matched to a gene. The length of the CDR3 is 14 residues. The CDR3 is CASSYRNTGDGYTF. Written as DNA, the CDR3 is TGTGCCAGCAGCTACCGGAACACAGGGGATGGCTACACCTTC. The entire variable domain, with the rest obtained from reference TRBV7-9 and TRBJ1-2, is as follows: DTGVSQNPRHKITKRGQNVTFRCDPISEHNRLYWYRQTLGQGPEFLTYFQNEAQLEKSRLLSDRFSAERPKGSFSTLEIQRTEQGDSAMYLCASSYRNTGDGYTFGSGTRLTVV.

This chain joins TRBV27 and TRBJ1-6; the match to TRBD1 covers 7 bases. The CDR3 covers 15 residues. V dropped 3 bases and J dropped 7; count of bases not matched to a gene: 6. The germline V gene has CDR1 MNHEY and CDR2 SMNVEV (reference sequence). CDR3 in DNA: TGTGCCAGCAGTTTTAAGGACAGGTTAAATTCACCCCTCCACTTT. Its translation: CASSFKDRLNSPLHF.

In DNA form, the CDR3 reads TGCGCCAGCAGCCAAGATAAAGGGAACATTCAGTACTTC. Protein sequence: CASSQDKGNIQYF. The V and J genes are TRBV4-3 and TRBJ2-4; D not resolved. From germline, CDR1 is LGHNA and CDR2 YSLEER. This CDR3 comprises 13 residues. V lost 0 bases and J 7 bases, leaving 7 bases between the germline ends.

This sequence joins TRBV7-9 and TRBJ2-3; possibly TRBD2 for D (6 bases). Germline loops: CDR1 SEHNR, CDR2 FQNEAQ (reference sequence). The V gene lost 4 bases and the J gene lost 3 bases, with 17 bases spanning the gap. This CDR3 has 16 residues. For the CDR3, the DNA is TGTGCCAGCAGCTCAGTCCGGGACTTCGCTACAGATACGCAGTATTTT. It codes for CASSSVRDFATDTQYF.

This clone appeared a single time. The chain combines TRBV11-2 with TRBJ1-5; D not certain. The CDR3 contains 13 residues. V was shortened by 4 bases and J by 7 bases, with 11 bases between the two germline ends. Germline loops: CDR1 SGHAT, CDR2 FQNNGV. Here the CDR3 DNA reads TGTGCCAGCAGCTCCCAGGCGGGCCAGCCCCAGCATTTT. Its protein is CASSSQAGQPQHF.

The rearrangement joins TRBV5-5 to TRBJ2-7; D assignment may be TRBD1 or TRBD2 (6 bases each). The CDR3 is 15 amino acids. Trimming left V 3 bases short and J 2 bases short, with 15 bases between. The germline V gene encodes CDR1 SGHKS and CDR2 YYEKEE (reference sequence). The CDR3 DNA sequence: TGTGCCAGCAGCTCGGACTACAGGGCTGCCTACGAGCAGTACTTC. Its translation is CASSSDYRAAYEQYF.

The chain recombines TRBV11-3 with TRBJ2-2, with D perhaps TRBD1 (6 bases). The CDR3 is 15 amino acids. CDR1 SGHNT and CDR2 YENEEA come from the germline V gene. V was clipped by 2 bases and J by 4 bases, with 11 bases between them. The CDR3, as DNA: TGTGCCAGCAGCTTATCTCAGGGGCTCACCGGGGAGCTGTTTTTT. Its protein product is CASSLSQGLTGELFF.

This chain joins TRBV7-5 and TRBJ1-1; TRBD1 is the table's D call and was not checked against the DNA. TRBV7-5 is designated a pseudogene. The CDR3 is 15 amino acids. CDR3 protein: CVRSLENVWGLQAFF. CDR3 nucleotides: TGTGTCAGAAGCTTAGAGAACGTGTGGGGCCTTCAAGCTTTCTTT.

The chain links TRBV7-9 to TRBJ2-1; TRBD1 matches at 8 bases. Germline V gene sequence: CDR1 SEHNR, CDR2 FQNEAQ (reference sequence). The CDR3 contains 14 residues. V was clipped by 8 bases and J by 6 bases; unmatched bases: 9. The CDR3 nucleotides are TGTGCCAGCCTAGCCGGGACAGGTACCAATGAGCAGTTCTTC. Translation gives CASLAGTGTNEQFF.

The CDR3 region is CASSQTLLGSRGNIQYF. The CDR3 nucleotides read TGCGCCAGCAGCCAAACACTTTTGGGCAGCCGAGGAAACATTCAGTACTTC. V usage is TRBV4-1 and J usage is TRBJ2-4, with no clear D. CDR3 length: 17 amino acids. From germline, CDR1 is MGHRA and CDR2 YSYEKL. Trimming took off 2 bases at V and 6 bases at J, with 20 bases between the two ends.

The rearrangement links TRBV18 to TRBJ2-7, with TRBD1 identical over 8 bases. Unmatched junction bases numbered 0, after V lost 6 bases and J lost 2 bases. The CDR3 extends over 12 amino acids. The germline gives CDR1 KGHSH, CDR2 LQKENI. The CDR3 DNA follows: TGTGCCAGCTCGGACAGGGCCTACGAGCAGTACTTC. Translation gives CASSDRAYEQYF. The full variable domain, its missing parts supplied by reference TRBV18 and TRBJ2-7, is NAGVMQNPRHLVRRRGQEARLRCSPMKGHSHVYWYRQLPEEGLKFMVYLQKENIIDESGMPKERFSAEFPKEGPSILRIQQVVRGDSAAYFCASSDRAYEQYFGPGTRLTVT.

This clone has just a few counts. The chain couples TRBV5-6 to TRBJ2-5; 9 positions match TRBD1. The CDR3 is made up of 16 amino acids. The germline V gene has CDR1 SGHDT and CDR2 YYEEEE. The V gene end was trimmed by 1 base and the J gene end by 5 bases; junction bases not matched to a gene: 9. CDR3 coding DNA: TGTGCCAGCAGCTTGTTATCATTCGGGACAGGGGAGACCCAGTACTTC. Protein sequence: CASSLLSFGTGETQYF.

This chain joins TRBV30 and TRBJ1-6; D is ambiguous. This CDR3 has 17 residues. Germline lookup yields CDR1 GTSNPN and CDR2 SVGIG (reference sequence). The V end lost 0 bases, the J end lost 4 bases, and 16 bases lay between the germline ends. For the CDR3, the DNA is TGTGCCTGGAGTGTACTTCTTGGCCCTCCTTATAATTCACCCCTCCACTTT. It specifies CAWSVLLGPPYNSPLHF.

The J gene is TRBJ2-7, the V gene TRBV13; tentatively, D is TRBD1 (5 bases). The CDR3 runs to 13 residues. Germline V CDR1 and CDR2: PRHDT, FYEKMQ (reference sequence). V shed 5 bases and J shed 0 bases, with 8 bases lying between them. The CDR3 here is CASSRQSSYEQYF. CDR3 coding DNA: TGTGCCAGCAGCCGACAGAGCTCCTACGAGCAGTACTTC. Using reference TRBV13 and TRBJ2-7 for the parts outside the CDR3, the full variable domain is AAGVIQSPRHLIKEKRETATLKCYPIPRHDTVYWYQQGPGQDPQFLISFYEKMQSDKGSIPDRFSAQQFSDYHSELNMSSLELGDSALYFCASSRQSSYEQYFGPGTRLTVT.

This clone was found a few times. For the CDR3, the DNA is TGTGCCAGCAGCTCCTCCGGGATGTCCTCCTCTGGGGCCAACGTCCTGACTTTC. It encodes CASSSSGMSSSGANVLTF. The chain employs TRBV7-3 and TRBJ2-6; a possible D gene is TRBD2 (5 bases). The V end was cut by 4 bases, the J end by 0 bases, with 16 bases between. The V gene's germline CDR1 is SGHTA and CDR2 FQGTGA. The CDR3 is 18 residues long.

As to this clone: Distinct nucleotide sequences in the sample also encode this CDR3. The chain combines TRBV7-3 with TRBJ2-3, with TRBD2 identical over 7 bases. The CDR3 contains 15 residues. In germline, CDR1 is SGHTA, CDR2 FQGTGA. V trimming: 5 bases; J trimming: 1 base; junction bases outside the gene matches: 6. The CDR3 loop reads CASSPLAGGTDTQYF. The CDR3 DNA sequence: TGTGCCAGCAGCCCCCTGGCGGGGGGCACAGATACGCAGTATTTT.

Comments on this clone: The junction and the germline gene differ at one end; a read error may be behind it. V is TRBV7-9 and J is TRBJ2-5, with D tentatively TRBD2 (5 bases). The CDR3 is 12 residues long. CDR1 and CDR2 from the germline V gene are SEHNR and FQNEAQ (reference sequence). This CDR3 reads CASSVAPELQYF. The CDR3 nucleotides are TGTGCCAGCAGCGTAGCGCCCGAACTCCAGTACTTC.